Listed below are T cell receptor beta chains from one sample, sequenced in a study of blood T cell repertoires in COVID-19. Clones were read by immunoSEQ multiplex PCR, and TCRdb kept only the in-frame ones, dropping some. In the table there are 80,000 to 100,000 clones, more than 70% of which are singletons. The sample comprised peripheral blood. These receptors all stem from a woman in her sixties or seventies in a cohort sampled during active or convalescent COVID-19. Both conserved end residues are part of each CDR3. D genes are given only for firm matches. For some rows the clone size is stated as once, few or many, or as a class when expanded; others skip it.

>TRBJ2-3|-|TRBV4-2|TRBD2
TGTGCCAGCAGCCTTAGGACTAGCGGGGGGGCCCCAGATACGCAGTATTTT
CASSLRTSGGAPDTQYF
>TRBJ1-1|once|TRBV18|-
TGTGCCAGCTATCGAGATATCGGCACTGAAGCTTTCTTT
CASYRDIGTEAFF
>TRBJ1-4|-|TRBV6-1|TRBD1
TGTGCCAGCAGTGCCTCTTACAGGGGCCTTAATGAAAAACTGTTTTTT
CASSASYRGLNEKLFF
>TRBJ1-4|-|TRBV19|-
TGTGCCAGTAGTATTGATTGGGGAGGGGAAAAACTGTTTTTT
CASSIDWGGEKLFF
>TRBJ1-4|-|TRBV5-5|TRBD1
TGTGCCAGCAGCTTGGAGGGACAGCCGAGAGGAACTAATGAAAAACTGTTTTTT
CASSLEGQPRGTNEKLFF
>TRBJ2-2|-|TRBV20-1|TRBD1
TGCAGTGCTGGTGGACAGGGGGGGAACACCGGGGAGCTGTTTTTT
CSAGGQGGNTGELFF
>TRBJ2-1|-|TRBV10-1|TRBD2
TGCGCCAGCAGTGATTTAGCGGGGTTGACCTACAATGAGCAGTTCTTC
CASSDLAGLTYNEQFF
>TRBJ1-3|-|TRBV7-6|-
TGTGCCAGCAGCTTAACACGGGGGTCAGGGAACACCATATATTTT
CASSLTRGSGNTIYF
>TRBJ2-3|-|TRBV5-1|TRBD1
TGCGCCAGCAGCCTGGCAGGGGGCCTAGATAGCACAGATACGCAGTATTTT
CASSLAGGLDSTDTQYF
>TRBJ2-3|-|TRBV7-2|TRBD1
TGTGCCAGCAGCTTCAGGGGGGGACAGGGCCTAGCGGCAGATACGCAGTATTTT
CASSFRGGQGLAADTQYF
>TRBJ2-5|-|TRBV9|-
TGTGCCAGCAGCGTATTAGGCGGGTACCAAGAGACCCAGTACTTC
CASSVLGGYQETQYF
>TRBJ1-1|-|TRBV6-5|-
TGTGCCAGCAGACCCGGACAGTTTAGGGACACTGAAGCTTTCTTT
CASRPGQFRDTEAFF
>TRBJ1-5|-|TRBV7-8|-
TGTGCCAGCAGCCTGAGGGGGAGCAATCAGCCCCAGCATTTT
CASSLRGSNQPQHF
>TRBJ1-6|-|TRBV4-1|TRBD1
TGCGCCAGCAGCTTCAACCCCGGGACAGGAAACAATTCACCCCTCCACTTT
CASSFNPGTGNNSPLHF
>TRBJ1-2|-|TRBV29-1|-
TGCAGCGTTGATTTGGGTGGGAGTGATGGCTACACCTTC
CSVDLGGSDGYTF
>TRBJ1-1|-|TRBV7-3|-
TGTGCCAGCAGCTTAACCGGTGCTAACACTGAAGCTTTCTTT
CASSLTGANTEAFF
>TRBJ1-2|-|TRBV5-1|-
TGCGCCAGCAGCATCGACACAGATCTAGGCTACACCTTC
CASSIDTDLGYTF
>TRBJ2-1|-|TRBV11-2|-
TGTGCCAGCAGCTTAGTGGTTGGGGGGGGACAATGGGAGCAGTTCTTC
CASSLVVGGGQWEQFF
>TRBJ1-5|-|TRBV9|-
TGTGCCAGCAGCGTAGCGGTCGATCAGCCCCAGCATTTT
CASSVAVDQPQHF
>TRBJ2-5|-|TRBV5-1|-
TGCGCCAGCAGCTTGGCAAAATCGGGAGAGACCCAGTACTTC
CASSLAKSGETQYF
>TRBJ1-2|-|TRBV5-1|TRBD1
TGCGCCAGCAGCCCACAGGGACAGGGAAGCTACACCTTC
CASSPQGQGSYTF
>TRBJ2-7|-|TRBV2|TRBD1
TGTGCCAGCCTAGGGACAGGCTCGGGCGAGCAGTACTTC
CASLGTGSGEQYF
>TRBJ1-1|-|TRBV27|-
TGTGCCAGCAGTTTAGAGGGTGTGACCACTGAAGCTTTCTTT
CASSLEGVTTEAFF
>TRBJ1-5|-|TRBV19|-
TGTGCCAGTAGGGCCGGGGGGGGAGTCCAGCCCCAGCATTTT
CASRAGGGVQPQHF
>TRBJ1-4|-|TRBV5-1|-
TGCGCCAGCAGGCCGGACACCGAGCGTGAAAAACTGTTTTTT
CASRPDTEREKLFF
>TRBJ2-1|-|TRBV9|-
TGTGCCAGCAGCGTAGCGGGGGAAGACTACAATGAGCAGTTCTTC
CASSVAGEDYNEQFF
>TRBJ1-6|-|TRBV14|-
TGTGCCAGCAGCCACAGGGGCGGTTCACCCCTCCACTTT
CASSHRGGSPLHF
>TRBJ2-4|-|TRBV30|-
TGTGCCTGGAGTGTATGGGGAGGCATTCAGTACTTC
CAWSVWGGIQYF
>TRBJ1-1|-|TRBV18|TRBD1
TGTGCCAGCTCACCCCGGACAGGACTGAACACTGAAGCTTTCTTT
CASSPRTGLNTEAFF
>TRBJ2-3|-|TRBV7-3|TRBD2
TGTGCCAGCAGCTCAGGACTAGCCTTGGATACGCAGTATTTT
CASSSGLALDTQYF
>TRBJ1-5|-|TRBV28|-
TGTGCCAGCAGGCAGGGGAGCAATCAGCCCCAGCATTTT
CASRQGSNQPQHF
>TRBJ2-2|-|TRBV5-4|TRBD1
TGTGCCAGCAGCCCCGCCGAGAGGGGGCGCTTGACCGGGGAGCTGTTTTTT
CASSPAERGRLTGELFF
>TRBJ1-5|-|TRBV10-3|TRBD1
TGTGCCATCAGTGAGGGGACAGGGGGGAATCAGCCCCAGCATTTT
CAISEGTGGNQPQHF
>TRBJ2-1|-|TRBV9|TRBD1
TGTGCCAGCAGCGTAGTTGGGACAGGGGGGGGCGATGAGCAGTTCTTC
CASSVVGTGGGDEQFF
>TRBJ2-1|-|TRBV18|-
TGTGCCAGCTCACCGATCACCCTGTCTAATACAGGTAATGAGCAGTTCTTC
CASSPITLSNTGNEQFF
>TRBJ1-3|-|TRBV7-2|-
TGTGCCAGCAGCTTGACCAGGGTCTTAGGCTCTGGAAACACCATATATTTT
CASSLTRVLGSGNTIYF
>TRBJ1-1|-|TRBV7-9|TRBD1
TGTGCCAGCAGTCAGCAGGGGGGCCGGAGGGAGACTGAAGCTTTCTTT
CASSQQGGRRETEAFF
>TRBJ2-2|-|TRBV5-1|TRBD2
TGCGCCAGCAGCTTCGACATGCCGGGAGGGCTATTGTGGGAGCTGTTTTTT
CASSFDMPGGLLWELFF
>TRBJ1-4|-|TRBV5-1|TRBD1
TGCGCCAGCACGCCCAGGGGGGATCATAATGAAAAACTGTTTTTT
CASTPRGDHNEKLFF
>TRBJ2-7|-|TRBV6-5|-
TGTGCCAGCAATCTGGGGAGCTCCTACGAGCAGTACTTC
CASNLGSSYEQYF
>TRBJ1-2|few|TRBV5-1|TRBD1
TGCGCCAGCAGCAGGGGACAGGATGGATATGGCTACACCTTC
CASSRGQDGYGYTF
>TRBJ2-7|-|TRBV21-1|-
TGTGCCCAGCACGGGAGCGAGCAGTACTTC
CAQHGSEQYF
>TRBJ2-1|-|TRBV2|TRBD1
TGTGCCAGCGGACAGGGGAGGCTCGATGGCGGGTTCTTC
CASGQGRLDGGFF
>TRBJ1-2|-|TRBV5-1|TRBD1
TGCGCCAGCAGCTGGGGGACAGGGAGGCACTATGGCTACACCTTC
CASSWGTGRHYGYTF
>TRBJ1-2|once|TRBV19|-
TGTGCCAGTAGTATAGGAGGCGGAAACTATGGCTACACCTTC
CASSIGGGNYGYTF
>TRBJ1-2|-|TRBV2|TRBD1
TGTGCCAGCACTGACAGGGTCCGGAGGGATGGCTACACCTTC
CASTDRVRRDGYTF
>TRBJ2-1|-|TRBV5-1|TRBD1
TGCGCCAGCAGTCCAGGGGGCGTTTACAATGAGCAGTTCTTC
CASSPGGVYNEQFF
>TRBJ1-3|few|TRBV5-4|-
TGTGCCAGCAGCTTGGGGGGAGGGTCGCCTGGAAACACCATATATTTT
CASSLGGGSPGNTIYF
>TRBJ1-1|-|TRBV14|TRBD1
TGTGCCAGCCGACCGACAGGGGCGAACACTGAAGCTTTCTTT
CASRPTGANTEAFF
>TRBJ2-6|-|TRBV29-1|TRBD1
TGCAGCGTTGTGACAGGGGGCACATTCTCTGGGGCCAACGTCCTGACTTTC
CSVVTGGTFSGANVLTF
>TRBJ1-2|-|TRBV30|TRBD1
TGTGCCTGGGGACAGGGGTCGGATGGCTACACCTTC
CAWGQGSDGYTF
>TRBJ1-4|-|TRBV5-6|-
TGTGCCAGCAGCCAAGGAGGTGAAAAACTGTTTTTT
CASSQGGEKLFF
>TRBJ2-2|-|TRBV19|-
TGTGCCAGTAGGGGACTGTCACGTACCGGGGAGCTGTTTTTT
CASRGLSRTGELFF
>TRBJ2-1|-|TRBV7-3|TRBD2
TGTGCCAGCAGCTCAAGGACTAGCGGGGGGTACAATGAGCAGTTCTTC
CASSSRTSGGYNEQFF
>TRBJ1-4|-|TRBV18|-
TGTGCCAGCTCACCAACTGCAACTAATGAAAAACTGTTTTTT
CASSPTATNEKLFF
>TRBJ2-2|-|TRBV6-1|-
TGTGCCAGCAGTGAAGACAGGGCGACCGGGGAGCTGTTTTTT
CASSEDRATGELFF
>TRBJ1-1|-|TRBV7-8|TRBD1
TGTGCCAGCAGCAAGCCGGGACAGGGCACTGAAGCTTTCTTT
CASSKPGQGTEAFF